This T cell receptor (beta chain) derives from a study of identical twins. Findings and caveats of the study: Abundant beta clonotypes from cord blood had fewer insertions, unlike memory repertoires, which showed none. Out-of-frame TCR alpha sharing in monozygotic twins exceeded recombination model predictions.

The cDNA had a unique molecular identifier and a template-switch universal primer site. TCRdb re-called the 5' RACE reads with MiXCR, one entry per CDR3 protein. The sample lists 1,800,000 or so distinct CDR3 sequences, around a third occurring once. With regard to this clonotype: Its cognate antigen is unknown.

Healthy Caucasians made up all donors. This CDR3 has 14 residues. The germline V gene has CDR1 SGHRS and CDR2 YFSETQ. Trimming pared 4 bases from V and 0 bases from J, leaving 5 bases between. V and J are TRBV5-1 and TRBJ2-6, with D unresolved. Sequenced sample: cord blood. The origin of this receptor is a newborn girl in good health. CDR3 in DNA: TGCGCCAGCAGCAAGGTCTCTGGGGCCAACGTCCTGACTTTC. Its protein is CASSKVSGANVLTF.